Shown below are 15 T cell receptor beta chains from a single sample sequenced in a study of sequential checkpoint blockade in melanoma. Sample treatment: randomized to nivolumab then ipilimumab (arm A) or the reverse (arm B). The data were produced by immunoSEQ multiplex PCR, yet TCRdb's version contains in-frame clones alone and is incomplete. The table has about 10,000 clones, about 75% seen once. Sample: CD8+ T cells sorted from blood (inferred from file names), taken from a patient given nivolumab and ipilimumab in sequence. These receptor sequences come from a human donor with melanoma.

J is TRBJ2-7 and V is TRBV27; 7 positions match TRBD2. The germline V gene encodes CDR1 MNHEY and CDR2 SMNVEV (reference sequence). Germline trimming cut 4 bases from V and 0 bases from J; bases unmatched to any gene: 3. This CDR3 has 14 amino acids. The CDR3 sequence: CASSYGGNSYEQYF. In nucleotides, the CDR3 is TGTGCCAGCAGTTACGGGGGGAACTCCTACGAGCAGTACTTC.

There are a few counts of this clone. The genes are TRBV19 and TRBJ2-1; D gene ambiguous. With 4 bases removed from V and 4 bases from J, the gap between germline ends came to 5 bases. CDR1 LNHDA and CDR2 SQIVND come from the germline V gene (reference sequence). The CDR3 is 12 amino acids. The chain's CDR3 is CASSTSYNEQFF. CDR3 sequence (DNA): TGTGCCAGTAGTACCTCGTACAATGAGCAGTTCTTC.

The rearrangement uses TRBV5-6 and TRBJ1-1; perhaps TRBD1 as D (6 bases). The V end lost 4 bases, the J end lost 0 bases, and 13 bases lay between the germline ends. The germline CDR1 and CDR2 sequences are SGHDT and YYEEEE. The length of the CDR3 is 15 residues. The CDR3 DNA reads TGTGCCAGCAGCGGAAGGACAGAGATGAACACTGAAGCTTTCTTT. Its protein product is CASSGRTEMNTEAFF.

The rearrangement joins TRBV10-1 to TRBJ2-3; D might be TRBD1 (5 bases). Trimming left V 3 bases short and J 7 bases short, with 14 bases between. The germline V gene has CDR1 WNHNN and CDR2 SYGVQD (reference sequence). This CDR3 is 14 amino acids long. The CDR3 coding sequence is TGCGCCAGCAGTGATTCTTCGGACATCTATACGCAGTATTTT. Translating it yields CASSDSSDIYTQYF.

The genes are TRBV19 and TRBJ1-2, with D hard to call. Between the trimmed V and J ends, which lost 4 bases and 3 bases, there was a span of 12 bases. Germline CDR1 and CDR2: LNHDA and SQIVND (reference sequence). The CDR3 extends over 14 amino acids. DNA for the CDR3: TGTGCCAGTAGTAATGTAGACAACTACTATGGCTACACCTTC. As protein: CASSNVDNYYGYTF.

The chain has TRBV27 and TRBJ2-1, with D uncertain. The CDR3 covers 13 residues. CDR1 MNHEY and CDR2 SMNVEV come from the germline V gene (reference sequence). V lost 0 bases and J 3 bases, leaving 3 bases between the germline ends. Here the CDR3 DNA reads TGTGCCAGCAGTTTATCACACTACAATGAGCAGTTCTTC. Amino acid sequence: CASSLSHYNEQFF.

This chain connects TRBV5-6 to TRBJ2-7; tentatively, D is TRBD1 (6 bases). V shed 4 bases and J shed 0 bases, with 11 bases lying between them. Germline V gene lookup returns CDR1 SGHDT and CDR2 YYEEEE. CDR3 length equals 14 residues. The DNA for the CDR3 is TGTGCCAGCAGCCTAGGACAGATCTCCTACGAGCAGTACTTC. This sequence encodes CASSLGQISYEQYF.

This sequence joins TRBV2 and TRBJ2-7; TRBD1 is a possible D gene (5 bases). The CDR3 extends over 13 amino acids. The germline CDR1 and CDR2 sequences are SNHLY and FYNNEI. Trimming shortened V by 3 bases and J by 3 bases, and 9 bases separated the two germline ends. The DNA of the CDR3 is TGTGCCAGCAGTGAGGTCACAGGCTACGAGCAGTACTTC. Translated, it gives CASSEVTGYEQYF.

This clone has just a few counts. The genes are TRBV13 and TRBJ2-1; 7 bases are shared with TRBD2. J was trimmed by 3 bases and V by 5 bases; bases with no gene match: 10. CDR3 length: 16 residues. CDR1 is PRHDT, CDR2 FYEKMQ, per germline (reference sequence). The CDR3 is CASSLKGRENYNEQFF. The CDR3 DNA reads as TGTGCCAGCAGCCTTAAAGGGCGGGAGAACTACAATGAGCAGTTCTTC.

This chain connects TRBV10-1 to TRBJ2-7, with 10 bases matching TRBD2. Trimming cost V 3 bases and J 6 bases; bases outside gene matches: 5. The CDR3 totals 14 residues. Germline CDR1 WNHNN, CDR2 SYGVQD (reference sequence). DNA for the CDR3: TGCGCCAGCAGTGATCAGCGGGAGGGGGGCGAGCAGTACTTC. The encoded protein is CASSDQREGGEQYF.

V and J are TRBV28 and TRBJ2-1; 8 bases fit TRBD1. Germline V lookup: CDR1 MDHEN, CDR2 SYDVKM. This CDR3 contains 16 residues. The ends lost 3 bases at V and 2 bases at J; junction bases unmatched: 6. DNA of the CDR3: TGTGCCAGCAGTTTGAGGGGGACAGGAGCCTACAATGAGCAGTTCTTC. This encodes CASSLRGTGAYNEQFF.

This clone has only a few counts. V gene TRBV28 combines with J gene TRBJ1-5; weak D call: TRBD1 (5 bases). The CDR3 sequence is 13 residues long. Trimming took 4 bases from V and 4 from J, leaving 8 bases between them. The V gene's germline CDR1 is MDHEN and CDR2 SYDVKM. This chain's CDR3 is CASSWSGNQPQHF. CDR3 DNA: TGTGCCAGCAGTTGGTCAGGGAATCAGCCCCAGCATTTT.

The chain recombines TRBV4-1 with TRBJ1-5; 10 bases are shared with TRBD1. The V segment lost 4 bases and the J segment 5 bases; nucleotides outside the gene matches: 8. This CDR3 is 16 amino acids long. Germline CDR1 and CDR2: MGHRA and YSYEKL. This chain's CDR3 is CASSRTGTGDYQPQHF. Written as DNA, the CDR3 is TGCGCCAGCAGCCGTACCGGGACAGGGGATTATCAGCCCCAGCATTTT.

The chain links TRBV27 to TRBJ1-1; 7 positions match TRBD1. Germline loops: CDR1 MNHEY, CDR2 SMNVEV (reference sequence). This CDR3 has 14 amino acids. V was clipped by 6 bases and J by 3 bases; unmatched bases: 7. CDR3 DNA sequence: TGTGCCAGCAGCGACAGGGCTTTTTACACTGAAGCTTTCTTT. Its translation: CASSDRAFYTEAFF.

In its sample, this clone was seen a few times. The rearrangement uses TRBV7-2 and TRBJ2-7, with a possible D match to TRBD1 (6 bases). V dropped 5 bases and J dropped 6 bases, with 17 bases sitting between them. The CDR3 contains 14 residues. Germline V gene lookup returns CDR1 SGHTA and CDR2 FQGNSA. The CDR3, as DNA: TGTGCCAGCAGCCCTGGGCAGGGGTACATCGAGCAGTACTTC. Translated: CASSPGQGYIEQYF.